Following are 17 T cell receptor beta chains from one sample sequenced in a study of radiotherapy plus CTLA-4 blockade in lung cancer. This table comes from immunoSEQ multiplex PCR, and its TCRdb copy is limited to in-frame clones, with some not included. The sample records tens of thousands of clones, more than 75% being singletons. Source: peripheral blood, taken from a patient treated with radiotherapy plus ipilimumab. These receptor sequences come from a human donor with non-small cell lung cancer who had stable disease on radiotherapy plus ipilimumab.

The genes are TRBV6-1 and TRBJ2-7, with 7 bases identical to TRBD1. This CDR3 spans 14 amino acids. Trimming at V came to 5 bases and at J to 7 bases, leaving 11 bases not matched to a gene. Germline assignment: CDR1 MNHNS and CDR2 SASEGT. The CDR3 nucleotides read TGTGCCAGCAGTTTTGTGACAGGGTCGATTGAGCAGTACTTC. As protein: CASSFVTGSIEQYF.

V is TRBV11-2 and J is TRBJ2-7; the D gene is possibly TRBD2 (5 bases). Looked up from germline, CDR1 is SGHAT and CDR2 is FQNNGV. V was trimmed by 7 bases and J by 2 bases, leaving 15 bases between them. The CDR3 has 14 residues. Here the CDR3 DNA reads TGTGCCAGCACCCGGACTCATCCCGCCTACGAGCAGTACTTC. Translated, it gives CASTRTHPAYEQYF.

The J gene is TRBJ2-5, the V gene TRBV7-8; D may be TRBD1 (6 bases). Trimming stripped 1 base from V and 2 bases from J, with 8 bases between. The CDR3 totals 14 residues. From germline, CDR1 is SGHVS and CDR2 FQNEAQ. The CDR3 DNA follows: TGTGCCAGCAGCTTAGGGGGGACACAAGAGACCCAGTACTTC. This codes for CASSLGGTQETQYF. Complete variable domain (other parts from reference TRBV7-8 and TRBJ2-5): GAGVSQSPRYKVAKRGQDVALRCDPISGHVSLFWYQQALGQGPEFLTYFQNEAQLDKSGLPSDRFFAERPEGSVSTLKIQRTQQEDSAVYLCASSLGGTQETQYFGPGTRLLVL.

The V and J genes are TRBV19 and TRBJ2-2; TRBD2 matches 9 bases. Germline lookup yields CDR1 LNHDA and CDR2 SQIVND (reference sequence). The CDR3 has 15 residues. V dropped 7 bases and J dropped 6; count of bases not matched to a gene: 9. The CDR3 nucleotides read TGTGCCAGTATGGGGGAGGGACTAGCCGCCGGGGAGCTGTTTTTT. It specifies CASMGEGLAAGELFF. The whole variable domain, remainder taken from reference TRBV19 and TRBJ2-2, is DGGITQSPKYLFRKEGQNVTLSCEQNLNHDAMYWYRQDPGQGLRLIYYSQIVNDFQKGDIAEGYSVSREKKESFPLTVTSAQKNPTAFYLCASMGEGLAAGELFFGEGSRLTVL.

The chain employs TRBV19 and TRBJ2-4; D remains unclear. This CDR3 region has 15 residues. Between the trimmed V and J ends, which lost 0 bases and 7 bases, there was a span of 13 bases. The germline V gene encodes CDR1 LNHDA and CDR2 SQIVND (reference sequence). The CDR3 reads CASSIDFSLGNIQYF. CDR3 nucleotides: TGTGCCAGTAGTATAGATTTTAGCCTGGGGAACATTCAGTACTTC.

V gene TRBV7-2 combines with J gene TRBJ1-3; no firm D call. Germline CDR1 is SGHTA and CDR2 is FQGNSA. V was cut by 6 bases and J by 0 bases, with 12 bases left in between. The CDR3 is made up of 15 amino acids. The CDR3 DNA reads TGTGCCAGCAGTCAGTTGGTGAGCTCTGGAAACACCATATATTTT. Protein: CASSQLVSSGNTIYF.

This chain uses TRBV5-1 with TRBJ1-5, with 10 bases matching TRBD1. V trimming: 4 bases; J trimming: 11 bases; junction bases outside the gene matches: 12. This CDR3 comprises 15 residues. Looked up from germline, CDR1 is SGHRS and CDR2 is YFSETQ. CDR3 protein: CASSRDGTGAFAQHF. Written as DNA, the CDR3 is TGCGCCAGCAGCCGGGATGGGACAGGGGCTTTCGCCCAGCATTTT.

This chain links TRBV28 with TRBJ2-5, with TRBD1 as a possible D gene (6 bases). This CDR3 is 15 amino acids long. Looked up from germline, CDR1 is MDHEN and CDR2 is SYDVKM. V was shortened by 5 bases and J by 4 bases, with 17 bases between the two germline ends. The CDR3: CASSPPLTGIETQYF. DNA of the CDR3: TGTGCCAGCAGTCCGCCCCTGACAGGAATAGAGACCCAGTACTTC.

The CDR3 is CASSDDRGVVNTIYF. As DNA, the CDR3 is TGTGCCAGCAGCGACGACAGGGGAGTGGTGAACACCATATATTTT. The chain employs TRBV6-5 and TRBJ1-3; TRBD1 agrees at 8 bases. Germline values: CDR1 MNHEY, CDR2 SVGAGI. The CDR3 covers 15 residues. V was clipped by 6 bases and J by 7 bases; unmatched bases: 11.

The chain uses TRBV2 and TRBJ2-2; 8 bases line up with TRBD1. The CDR3 extends over 14 amino acids. In germline, CDR1 is SNHLY, CDR2 FYNNEI. V lost 8 bases to trimming and J lost 2 bases; unmatched junction nucleotides: 4. The CDR3 region is CASGTGGNTGELFF. DNA of the CDR3: TGTGCCAGCGGGACAGGCGGAAACACCGGGGAGCTGTTTTTT.

The chain joins TRBV5-1 to TRBJ2-2; no reliable D call. The CDR3 sequence is 15 residues long. Germline V gives CDR1 SGHRS, CDR2 YFSETQ. Trimming shortened V by 0 bases and J by 0 bases, and 6 bases separated the two germline ends. CDR3 DNA: TGCGCCAGCAGCTTGGAACAGACGAACACCGGGGAGCTGTTTTTT. This sequence encodes CASSLEQTNTGELFF.

CDR3 coding DNA: TGTGCCAGCAGCCCGTGGACAGGGGGCAGCGAGCAGTTCTTC. Residues: CASSPWTGGSEQFF. This chain uses TRBV7-3 with TRBJ2-1; 11 bases line up with TRBD1. This CDR3 comprises 14 residues. Germline lookup yields CDR1 SGHTA and CDR2 FQGTGA. V dropped 5 bases and J dropped 10; count of bases not matched to a gene: 7.

The chain links TRBV19 to TRBJ2-3; the match to TRBD2 covers 8 bases. Germline lookup yields CDR1 LNHDA and CDR2 SQIVND (reference sequence). Trimming removed 10 bases from V and 2 bases from J; junction bases left unmatched: 5. This CDR3 spans 13 amino acids. CDR3 nucleotides: TGTGCCACCAAGCGGGAGTACACAGATACGCAGTATTTT. Protein: CATKREYTDTQYF.

V usage is TRBV7-8 and J usage is TRBJ2-7; D might be TRBD2 (6 bases). Looked up from germline, CDR1 is SGHVS and CDR2 is FQNEAQ. The CDR3 has 13 residues. With 1 base removed from V and 5 bases from J, the gap between germline ends came to 9 bases. The CDR3, as DNA: TGTGCCAGCAGCTTAGTTACTAGCCACGAGCAGTACTTC. Translation gives CASSLVTSHEQYF.

The V gene is TRBV19, the J gene TRBJ1-1; D is unresolved. The CDR3 extends over 12 amino acids. With 5 bases removed from V and 3 bases from J, the gap between germline ends came to 7 bases. Germline values: CDR1 LNHDA, CDR2 SQIVND (reference sequence). The CDR3 region is CASSLQDTEAFF. Written as DNA, the CDR3 is TGTGCCAGTAGTCTTCAGGACACTGAAGCTTTCTTT.

The sample holds a few counts of this clone. The rearrangement uses TRBV23-1 and TRBJ1-3, with D unresolved. TRBV23-1 is an open reading frame whose function is uncertain. V gave up 9 bases and J gave up 4 bases, with 19 bases separating them. The CDR3 sequence is 15 residues long. The CDR3 loop reads CASLKGGVKGNTIYF. CDR3 DNA sequence: TGCGCCAGTCTGAAGGGAGGTGTGAAAGGAAACACCATATATTTT.

J is TRBJ2-7 and V is TRBV6-6; 8 positions agree with TRBD2. The junction had 11 bases not matched to a gene; V was cut back by 4 bases and J by 3 bases. The germline gives CDR1 MNHNY, CDR2 SVGAGI (reference sequence). This CDR3 region has 16 residues. The CDR3 DNA reads TGTGCCAGCAGTTCTCCCGTAGGAAGCGGGAGCTACGAGCAGTACTTC. This codes for CASSSPVGSGSYEQYF.